The clone carrying this T cell receptor (beta chain) was observed at least ten times. These data belong to a study of T-cell reconstitution after alpha-beta-depleted transplantation in children. Using unique molecular identifiers, the investigators prepared the TCRbeta library. Each CDR3 protein is one row after TCRdb ran MiXCR on the PCR reads. The sample consists of around 200,000 distinct CDR3 sequences, approximately 10% of them appearing once. Germline assignment: CDR1 KGHDR and CDR2 SFDVKD. Germline trimming cut 8 bases from V and 0 bases from J; bases unmatched to any gene: 0. The CDR3 is 13 amino acids.

The chain couples TRBV24-1 to TRBJ2-1; the match to TRBD2 covers 7 bases. Sequences were derived from PBMCs from the stem cell graft donor, sampled from the stem cell graft. The receptor comes from a human donor who donated a stem cell graft to a child with acute lymphoblastic leukemia. CDR3 region: CATTGGSYNEQFF. Written as DNA, the CDR3 is TGTGCCACCACGGGGGGCTCCTACAATGAGCAGTTCTTC.